This TCR beta chain was captured by sequencing in a study of molecular identifiers for immune sequencing clone quantification. Study details: Replicate runs used RNA from about 20,000 or 100,000 naive CD8 cells, which was split five ways into aliquots, and four of those aliquots were then sequenced.

The CDR3 has 13 amino acids. Trimming took 0 bases from V and 2 from J, leaving 4 bases between them. From germline, CDR1 is ENHRY and CDR2 SYGVKD. Previously described methods and listed TCR primers produced bulk TCR libraries. MiXCR, applied by TCRdb to the PCR reads, yields one record per CDR3 protein. The sample comprises about 640,000 distinct CDR3 sequences, approximately 20% of which are singletons, and 0.75% to 0.95% rests with the top ten. A few counts support this clonotype. The receptor was isolated from a human donor in good health. Some libraries in this study had Jurkat cell RNA spiked in. The chain recombines TRBV10-3 with TRBJ1-2; D gene uncertain. Sequenced sample: naive CD8+ T cells from blood, with Jurkat cell RNA spiked in. Subset indicated: FACS-sorted CD8+CD4-CCR7+CD45RA+ naive T cells. CDR3 coding DNA: TGTGCCATCAGTGAGTCCGGAAACTATGGCTACACCTTC. Amino acids: CAISESGNYGYTF.